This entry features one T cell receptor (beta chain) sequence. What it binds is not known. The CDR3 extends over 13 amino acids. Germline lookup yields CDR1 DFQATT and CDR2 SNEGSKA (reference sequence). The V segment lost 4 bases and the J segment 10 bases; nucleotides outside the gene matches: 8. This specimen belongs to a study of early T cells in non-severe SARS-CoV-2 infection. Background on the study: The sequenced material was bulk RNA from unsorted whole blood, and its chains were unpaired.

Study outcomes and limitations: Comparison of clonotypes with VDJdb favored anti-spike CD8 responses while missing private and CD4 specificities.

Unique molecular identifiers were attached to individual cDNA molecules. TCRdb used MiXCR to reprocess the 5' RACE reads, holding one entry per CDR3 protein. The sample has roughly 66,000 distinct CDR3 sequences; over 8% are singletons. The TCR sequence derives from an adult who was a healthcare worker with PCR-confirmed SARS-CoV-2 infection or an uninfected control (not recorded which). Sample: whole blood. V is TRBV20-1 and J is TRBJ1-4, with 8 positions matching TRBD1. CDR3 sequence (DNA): TGCAGTGCTACATTGACAGGGGAGGGAAAACTGTTTTTT. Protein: CSATLTGEGKLFF.